This record covers a single T cell receptor (beta chain). The source of the sample is a study of CD8+ T cells in alopecia areata. In each case, RNA was isolated and then reverse transcribed into cDNA as the sequencing template. TCRdb keeps only in-frame clones here, not all; method: immunoSEQ multiplex PCR. The table shows 140,000 to 150,000 clones, with approximately 60% occurring only once. Germline CDR1 reads SGDLS; CDR2 reads YYNGEE. Germline trimming cut 3 bases from V and 1 base from J; bases unmatched to any gene: 4. This CDR3 region has 16 residues. The receptor was derived from a human donor in good health. Input material: CD8+ T cells sorted from blood. The genes are TRBV9 and TRBJ2-5, with TRBD2 matching over 12 bases. This chain's CDR3 is CASSARTSGAQETQYF. The CDR3 nucleotides read TGTGCCAGCAGCGCTCGGACTAGCGGGGCCCAAGAGACCCAGTACTTC.